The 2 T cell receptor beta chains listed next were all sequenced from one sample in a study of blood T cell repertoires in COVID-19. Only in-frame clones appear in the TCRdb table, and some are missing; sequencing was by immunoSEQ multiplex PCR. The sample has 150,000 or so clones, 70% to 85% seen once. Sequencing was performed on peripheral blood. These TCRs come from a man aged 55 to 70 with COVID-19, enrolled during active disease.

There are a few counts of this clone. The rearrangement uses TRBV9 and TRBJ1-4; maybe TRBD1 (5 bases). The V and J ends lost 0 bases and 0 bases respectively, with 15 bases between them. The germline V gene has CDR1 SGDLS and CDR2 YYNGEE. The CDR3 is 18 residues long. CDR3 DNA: TGTGCCAGCAGCGTAGGTTTGCAGGGCAGTGCAACTAATGAAAAACTGTTTTTT. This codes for CASSVGLQGSATNEKLFF.

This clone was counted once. The CDR3 protein is CASSLLGLAGGSYNEQFF. CDR3 nucleotides: TGTGCCAGTAGTCTACTGGGACTAGCGGGAGGTTCCTACAATGAGCAGTTCTTC. V and J are TRBV19 and TRBJ2-1; 15 nucleotides match TRBD2. Trimming removed 5 bases from V and 1 base from J; junction bases left unmatched: 6. CDR1 is LNHDA, CDR2 SQIVND, per germline (reference sequence). The CDR3 is 18 amino acids.